The rows below give T cell receptor beta chains drawn from one sample of a study of early T cells in non-severe SARS-CoV-2 infection. TCRdb reprocessed the 5' RACE reads with MiXCR, giving one entry per CDR3 protein. The data show over 30,000 distinct CDR3 sequences, approximately 5% seen once. The sample was whole blood. The origin of the receptors is an adult who was a healthcare worker with PCR-confirmed SARS-CoV-2 infection or an uninfected control (not recorded which). Both conserved end residues are part of each CDR3. A D gene is named only where the DNA matches it firmly. Not every row has a clone size; where given, it reads once, few, many or a size class.

clone_size d_call j_call v_call cdr3_aa cdr3_nt
many TRBD1 TRBJ2-5 TRBV29-1 CSAEDRALRGGETQYF TGCAGCGCCGAGGACAGGGCCCTCCGAGGGGGAGAGACCCAGTACTTC
many - TRBJ2-3 TRBV7-9 CASSTAGTLTDTQYF TGTGCCAGCAGCACAGCCGGGACTCTCACAGATACGCAGTATTTT
many - TRBJ2-7 TRBV27 CASSSHDGSSYEQYF TGTGCCAGCAGTTCACACGACGGAAGCTCCTACGAGCAGTACTTC
many - TRBJ2-2 TRBV19 CASMRGANTGELFF TGTGCCAGTATGAGGGGAGCGAACACCGGGGAGCTGTTTTTT
many - TRBJ1-5 TRBV30 CAWSLLAGANQPQHF TGTGCCTGGAGCCTGCTGGCAGGTGCCAATCAGCCCCAGCATTTT
many - TRBJ2-7 TRBV7-6 CASSLGRAARYEQYF TGTGCCAGCAGCCTAGGACGGGCAGCAAGATACGAGCAGTACTTC
few TRBD2 TRBJ2-5 TRBV24-1 CATSDFGLAGQETQYF TGTGCCACCAGTGATTTCGGACTAGCGGGTCAAGAGACCCAGTACTTC
many - TRBJ2-5 TRBV5-1 CASAREWPQETQYF TGCGCCAGCGCCCGGGAGTGGCCCCAAGAGACCCAGTACTTC
- TRBD1 TRBJ2-7 TRBV3-1 CASSVRDRVYEQYF TGTGCCAGCAGCGTCCGGGACAGGGTTTACGAGCAGTACTTC
few - TRBJ2-7 TRBV6-2/TRBV6-3 CASTRRETYEQYF TGTGCCAGCACGCGGCGGGAAACCTACGAGCAGTACTTC
many TRBD1 TRBJ1-3 TRBV18 CASSSTGEGGNTIYF TGTGCCAGCTCATCTACAGGGGAAGGAGGAAACACCATATATTTT
- - TRBJ1-3 TRBV9 CASSVAPNSGNTIYF TGTGCCAGCAGCGTAGCCCCCAACTCTGGAAACACCATATATTTT
- - TRBJ2-1 TRBV5-6 CASSPGGVGYEQFF TGTGCCAGCAGCCCTGGCGGGGTTGGGTATGAGCAGTTCTTC
many - TRBJ2-1 TRBV5-1 CASSPGSSDYNEQFF TGCGCCAGCAGCCCGGGGAGCTCCGACTACAATGAGCAGTTCTTC
many - TRBJ1-1 TRBV5-4 CASSSFMNTEAFF TGTGCCAGCAGCTCCTTCATGAACACTGAAGCTTTCTTT
- TRBD2 TRBJ2-7 TRBV2 CASERGGNEQYF TGTGCCAGCGAGCGGGGGGGAAACGAGCAGTACTTC
many - TRBJ2-1 TRBV12-5 CASGLDLRANEQFF TGTGCTAGTGGTTTGGACCTCAGAGCGAATGAGCAGTTCTTC
few TRBD1 TRBJ1-1 TRBV14 CASAANMAGGAFF TGTGCCAGCGCAGCCAACATGGCAGGGGGAGCTTTCTTT
- TRBD2 TRBJ2-2 TRBV2 CASSEERGWSGELFF TGTGCCAGCAGTGAGGAGCGGGGTTGGTCCGGGGAGCTGTTTTTT
many - TRBJ2-3 TRBV18 CASSPGLQRTDTQYF TGTGCCAGCTCACCGGGACTCCAACGCACAGATACGCAGTATTTT
few - TRBJ1-5 TRBV20-1 CSAGRDSNQPQHF TGCAGTGCTGGCCGGGACAGCAATCAGCCCCAGCATTTT
many TRBD1 TRBJ2-2 TRBV5-1 CASSAGTGNTGELFF TGCGCCAGCAGCGCTGGGACAGGGAACACCGGGGAGCTGTTTTTT
many - TRBJ2-1 TRBV28 CASSWGGAYNEQFF TGTGCCAGCAGTTGGGGGGGCGCCTACAATGAGCAGTTCTTC
many - TRBJ2-3 TRBV27 CASSLIGRGTDTQYF TGTGCCAGCAGTTTAATAGGCAGGGGCACAGATACGCAGTATTTT
many - TRBJ1-1 TRBV5-6 CASSLEGGQPMNTEAFF TGTGCCAGCAGCTTGGAGGGAGGTCAGCCCATGAACACTGAAGCTTTCTTT
many TRBD1 TRBJ1-1 TRBV29-1 CSVEQTGGSTEAFF TGCAGCGTTGAACAGACAGGGGGCTCTACTGAAGCTTTCTTT
many - TRBJ1-6 TRBV3-1 CASSQEDRYNSPLHF TGTGCCAGCAGCCAAGAAGATCGCTATAATTCACCCCTCCACTTT
many TRBD2 TRBJ2-1 TRBV20-1 CSARHRGGSSYNEQFF TGCAGTGCTAGACATCGCGGGGGGAGCTCCTACAATGAGCAGTTCTTC
few - TRBJ2-3 TRBV7-3 CASSPLGTDTQYF TGTGCCAGCAGTCCCCTGGGCACAGATACGCAGTATTTT
many - TRBJ2-1 TRBV7-2 CASSFDRIYNEQFF TGTGCCAGCAGCTTTGACAGGATCTACAATGAGCAGTTCTTC
few - TRBJ2-3 TRBV7-9 CASMLAGGHTDTQYF TGTGCCAGCATGCTAGCAGGTGGCCACACAGATACGCAGTATTTT
many - TRBJ2-5 TRBV5-1 CASSAIPQETQYF TGCGCCAGCAGCGCAATCCCACAAGAGACCCAGTACTTC
- TRBD2 TRBJ2-7 TRBV29-1 CSVSRPGAGSYEQYF TGCAGCGTTTCGAGACCAGGAGCGGGGTCCTACGAGCAGTACTTC
many - TRBJ1-5 TRBV3-1 CASSQDRGSNQPQHF TGTGCCAGCAGCCAAGACCGGGGTAGCAATCAGCCCCAGCATTTT